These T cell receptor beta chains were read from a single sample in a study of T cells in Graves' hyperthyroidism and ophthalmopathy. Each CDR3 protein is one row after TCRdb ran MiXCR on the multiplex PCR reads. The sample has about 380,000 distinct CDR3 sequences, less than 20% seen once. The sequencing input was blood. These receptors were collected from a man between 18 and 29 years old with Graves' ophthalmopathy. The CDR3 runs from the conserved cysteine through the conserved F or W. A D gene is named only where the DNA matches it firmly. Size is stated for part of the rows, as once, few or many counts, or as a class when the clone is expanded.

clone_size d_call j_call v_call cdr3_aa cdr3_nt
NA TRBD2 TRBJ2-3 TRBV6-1 CASSEWASGGVYPDTQYF TGTGCCAGCAGTGAATGGGCTAGCGGGGGGGTCTACCCAGATACGCAGTATTTT
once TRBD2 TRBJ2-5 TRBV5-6 CASSLLAGALRETQYF TGTGCCAGCAGCTTGTTAGCGGGGGCCCTAAGGGAGACCCAGTACTTC
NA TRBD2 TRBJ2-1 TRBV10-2 CASSGTSGQETQFF TGCGCCAGCAGCGGGACTAGCGGCCAAGAGACCCAGTTCTTC
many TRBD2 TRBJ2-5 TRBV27 CASSYGGGGETQYF TGTGCCAGCAGTTACGGCGGGGGGGGTGAGACCCAGTACTTC
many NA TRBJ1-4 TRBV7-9 CASSPWASGEKLFF TGTGCCAGCAGCCCCTGGGCCTCGGGTGAAAAACTGTTTTTT
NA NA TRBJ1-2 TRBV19 CASIGRALASDGYTF TGTGCCAGTATCGGCAGGGCCCTAGCTAGTGATGGCTACACCTTC
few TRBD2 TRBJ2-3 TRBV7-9 CASSRDSSGGAPDTQYF TGTGCCAGCAGTCGGGACTCTAGCGGGGGGGCCCCAGATACGCAGTATTTT
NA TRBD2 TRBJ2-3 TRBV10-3 CATLPLAGGTGDTQYF TGTGCCACCTTGCCTCTAGCGGGGGGGACTGGAGATACGCAGTATTTT
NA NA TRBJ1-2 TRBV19 CATARTEIGYTF TGTGCCACCGCCCGGACAGAGATCGGCTACACCTTC
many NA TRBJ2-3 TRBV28 CASSFSWIRRSADTQYF TGTGCCAGCAGTTTTTCTTGGATTCGAAGGAGCGCAGATACGCAGTATTTT
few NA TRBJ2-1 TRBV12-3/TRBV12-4 CASSLNMAGNEQFF TGTGCCAGCAGTCTCAACATGGCGGGGAATGAGCAGTTCTTC
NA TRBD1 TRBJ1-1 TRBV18 CASSPGDRRNTEAFF TGTGCCAGCTCACCTGGGGACAGACGGAACACTGAAGCTTTCTTT
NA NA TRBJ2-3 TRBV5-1 CASSLYLGPDTQYF TGCGCCAGCAGCTTGTACCTGGGCCCAGATACGCAGTATTTT
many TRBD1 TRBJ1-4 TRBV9 CASNQGDGEKLFF TGTGCCAGCAACCAGGGGGATGGTGAAAAACTGTTTTTT
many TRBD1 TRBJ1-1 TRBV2 CASSGDRDTEAFF TGTGCCAGCAGTGGGGACAGGGACACTGAAGCTTTCTTT
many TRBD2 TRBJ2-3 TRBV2 CASSGTSSTQYF TGTGCCAGCAGCGGGACTAGCAGTACGCAGTATTTT
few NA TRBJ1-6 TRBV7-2 CASSPPFSALHF TGTGCCAGCAGCCCACCTTTTTCGGCCCTCCACTTT
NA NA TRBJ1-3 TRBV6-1 CASSESLLSPGNTIYF TGTGCCAGCAGTGAATCTCTGCTTAGCCCTGGAAACACCATATATTTT
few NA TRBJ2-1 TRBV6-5 CASSYSPVGVYNEQFF TGTGCCAGCAGTTACTCGCCGGTAGGGGTCTACAATGAGCAGTTCTTC
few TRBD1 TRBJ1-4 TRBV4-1 CASSQEDRGEKLFF TGCGCCAGCAGCCAAGAGGACAGGGGTGAAAAACTGTTTTTT
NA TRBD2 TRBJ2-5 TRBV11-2 CASRNLAGGPGTQYF TGTGCCAGCAGAAACCTAGCGGGGGGCCCGGGGACCCAGTACTTC
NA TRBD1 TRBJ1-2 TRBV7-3 CASSEQGAGGYTF TGTGCCAGCAGCGAACAGGGGGCGGGCGGCTACACCTTC
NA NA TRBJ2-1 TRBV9 CASSHQPTGFYNEQFF TGTGCCAGCAGCCATCAGCCCACGGGTTTCTACAATGAGCAGTTCTTC
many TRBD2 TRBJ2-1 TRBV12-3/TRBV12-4 CASRTRSGTYNEQFF TGTGCCAGCAGAACGCGGAGCGGGACCTACAATGAGCAGTTCTTC
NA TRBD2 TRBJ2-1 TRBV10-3 CASLAGGLYNEQFF TGTGCCAGCTTAGCGGGGGGCCTATACAATGAGCAGTTCTTC
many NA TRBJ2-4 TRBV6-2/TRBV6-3 CASSYSGSLAKNIQYF TGTGCCAGCAGTTACTCAGGGTCCCTAGCCAAAAACATTCAGTACTTC
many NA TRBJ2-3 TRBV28 CASSWNTDTQYF TGTGCCAGCAGTTGGAACACAGATACGCAGTATTTT
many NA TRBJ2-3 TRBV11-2 CASSLDHEGTDTQYF TGTGCCAGCAGCTTAGATCACGAGGGCACAGATACGCAGTATTTT
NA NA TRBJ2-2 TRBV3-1 CASSQDLGLANTGELFF TGTGCCAGCAGCCAAGATCTGGGACTGGCAAACACCGGGGAGCTGTTTTTT
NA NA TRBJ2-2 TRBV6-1 CASSFRTGELFF TGTGCCAGCAGCTTTCGTACCGGGGAGCTGTTTTTT
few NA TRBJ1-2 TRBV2 CASSEEDMIYGYTF TGTGCCAGCAGTGAAGAGGACATGATCTATGGCTACACCTTC
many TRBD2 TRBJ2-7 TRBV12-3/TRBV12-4 CASSLGGGAHEQYF TGTGCCAGCAGTTTAGGCGGGGGGGCCCACGAGCAGTACTTC
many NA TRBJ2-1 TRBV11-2 CASSLGAGWNEQFF TGTGCCAGCAGCCTAGGGGCTGGGTGGAATGAGCAGTTCTTC
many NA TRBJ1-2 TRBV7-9 CASPKVEAEGYTF TGTGCCAGTCCTAAAGTGGAGGCGGAAGGCTACACCTTC
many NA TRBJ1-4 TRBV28 CASRSPRQSNEKLFF TGTGCCAGCAGGTCCCCCAGGCAGTCTAATGAAAAACTGTTTTTT
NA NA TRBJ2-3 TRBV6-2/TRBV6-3 CASGGDTDTQYF TGTGCCAGCGGGGGAGACACAGATACGCAGTATTTT
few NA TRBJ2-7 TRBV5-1 CASSPPTDRTYEQYF TGCGCCAGCAGCCCACCGACGGATAGAACCTACGAGCAGTACTTC
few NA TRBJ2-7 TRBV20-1 CSAREEGFHAYEQYF TGCAGTGCTAGAGAGGAGGGGTTCCACGCCTACGAGCAGTACTTC
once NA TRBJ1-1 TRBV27 CASSFTAAMNTVAFF TGTGCCAGCAGTTTTACGGCGGCAATGAACACTGTAGCTTTCTTT
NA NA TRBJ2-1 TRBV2 CASKDLASFDRNEQFF TGTGCCAGCAAAGACCTGGCCTCGTTTGATCGCAATGAGCAGTTCTTC
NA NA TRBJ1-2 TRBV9 CASSARTEFYGYTF TGTGCCAGCAGCGCCCGGACAGAGTTCTATGGCTACACCTTC
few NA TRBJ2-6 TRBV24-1 CATSDSANVLTF TGTGCCACCAGTGATTCGGCCAACGTCCTGACTTTC
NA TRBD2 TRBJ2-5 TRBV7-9 CASSRDSSGGALETQYF TGTGCCAGCAGTCGGGACTCTAGCGGGGGGGCCTTGGAGACCCAGTACTTC
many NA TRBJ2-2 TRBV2 CASSEGGSTGMSGELFF TGTGCCAGCAGTGAGGGGGGATCCACAGGGATGTCCGGGGAGCTGTTTTTT
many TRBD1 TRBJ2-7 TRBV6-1 CASSPGQGVYYEQYF TGTGCCAGCAGTCCCGGACAGGGGGTCTACTACGAGCAGTACTTC
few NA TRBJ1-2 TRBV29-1 CSGYREGNYGYTF TGCAGCGGATACAGGGAGGGAAACTATGGCTACACCTTC
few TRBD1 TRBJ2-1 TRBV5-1 CASSYRTGVYNEQFF TGCGCCAGCAGCTACCGGACAGGGGTCTACAATGAGCAGTTCTTC
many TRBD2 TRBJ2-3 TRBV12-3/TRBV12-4 CASSFSGGNTQYF TGTGCCAGCAGTTTTAGCGGGGGAAATACGCAGTATTTT
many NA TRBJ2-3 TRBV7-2 CASSSQQATYSTDTQYF TGTGCCAGCAGCTCTCAACAGGCGACCTATAGCACAGATACGCAGTATTTT
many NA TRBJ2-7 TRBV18 CASSLGDAYEQYF TGTGCCAGCTCTTTGGGAGATGCCTACGAGCAGTACTTC
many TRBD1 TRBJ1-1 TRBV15 CATSGQGASTEAFF TGTGCCACCAGCGGACAGGGAGCCAGCACTGAAGCTTTCTTT
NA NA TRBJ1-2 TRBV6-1 CASRGDISYGYTF TGTGCCAGCAGGGGGGACATTAGCTATGGCTACACCTTC